This T cell receptor beta chain was recovered during a study of T-cell memory formation after mild COVID-19. Study-wide background: The study found TCR clusters largely donor specific.

Remarks on this clonotype: The antigen is not known.

The CDR3 contains 11 residues. The V gene lost 3 bases and the J gene lost 6 bases, with 4 bases spanning the gap. TCRdb itself ran the 5' RACE reads through MiXCR, one entry per CDR3 protein. The sample shows roughly 480,000 distinct CDR3 sequences, 20% to 30% of them seen only once. Study-wide results and caveats: Day 15 to 85 contracting clones showed balanced CD4/CD8; day 15 to 37 expanders favored CD4+. The finding that pre-infection memory included some responding clones suggested that cross-reactive memory joined. The study found contracting CD4+ clones mainly in CM and EM and contracting CD8+ clones in EMRA.

The receptor was derived from an adult woman who had mild COVID-19 (a few samples of this study predate the infection). Cell type and time point are not known. Sequencing was performed on PBMCs or a T cell subset sorted from them (not recorded which). This chain links TRBV12-3 or TRBV12-4 with TRBJ2-3; D gene uncertain. The CDR3 DNA follows: TGTGCCAGCAGTTTTATGGATACGCAGTATTTT. Translation gives CASSFMDTQYF.